One T cell receptor beta chain is described in this entry. The CDR3 extends over 14 amino acids. Trimming took 3 bases from V and 4 from J, leaving 10 bases between them. Germline values: CDR1 SEHNR, CDR2 FQNEAQ (reference sequence). The CDR3 regions of TCR beta were amplified from RNA transcripts. HTBI primers were used for first-round RT-PCR of the TCR CDR3. TCRdb fed the multiplex PCR reads into MiXCR, producing one record per CDR3 protein. This sample has a few hundred thousand distinct CDR3 sequences, with approximately 25% found just once. The sample comes from a study of T cells in Graves' hyperthyroidism and ophthalmopathy.

Sequencing used blood. V and J are TRBV7-9 and TRBJ1-5; D is ambiguous. The TCR originated in a man in his fifties or sixties with Graves' hyperthyroidism. This chain's CDR3 is CASSFGLENQPQHF. CDR3 nucleotides: TGTGCCAGCAGCTTTGGACTGGAAAATCAGCCCCAGCATTTT.